These 20 T cell receptor beta chains share one sample of origin, sequenced in a study of blood T cell repertoires in COVID-19. Produced via immunoSEQ multiplex PCR; TCRdb's table is partial and in-frame only. The table lists about 61,000 clones, less than 90% of them singletons. Sequenced input: peripheral blood. All receptors derive from a man at least 80 years old in a cohort sampled during active COVID-19.

The V gene is TRBV27, the J gene TRBJ1-2; D call uncertain. Germline-derived CDR1 and CDR2 are MNHEY and SMNVEV (reference sequence). Trimming pared 5 bases from V and 8 bases from J, leaving 15 bases between. CDR3 length equals 13 residues. CDR3 nucleotide sequence: TGTGCCAGCAGTCCTCGGGCCAGCGGAGGCTACACCTTC. It yields the protein CASSPRASGGYTF.

The CDR3 DNA reads TGTGCCAGCAGCCTACTAGCGGGAGGGCCGAACACCGGGGAGCTGTTTTTT. As protein: CASSLLAGGPNTGELFF. V and J are TRBV4-2 and TRBJ2-2; 13 nucleotides align to TRBD2. The germline gives CDR1 LGHNA, CDR2 YNFKEQ. Trimming cost V 4 bases and J 0 bases; bases outside gene matches: 2. The CDR3 covers 17 residues.

CDR3 nucleotide sequence: TGTGCCTGGAGTGTGATGGGAGAGCGCAATCAGCCCCAGCATTTT. This translates into CAWSVMGERNQPQHF. The chain joins TRBV30 to TRBJ1-5; D remains ambiguous. CDR3 length: 15 amino acids. The V end lost 0 bases, the J end lost 2 bases, and 11 bases lay between the germline ends. CDR1 is GTSNPN and CDR2 is SVGIG in the germline V gene (reference sequence).

This chain links TRBV20-1 with TRBJ2-6; a possible D gene is TRBD2 (5 bases). Germline V lookup: CDR1 DFQATT, CDR2 SNEGSKA (reference sequence). The length of the CDR3 is 15 residues. V was clipped by 3 bases and J by 0 bases, with 9 bases between them. The CDR3 loop is CSASPGGSGANVLTF. The CDR3 nucleotides read TGCAGTGCTAGTCCAGGAGGCTCTGGGGCCAACGTCCTGACTTTC.

The chain couples TRBV15 to TRBJ2-5; 8 bases are shared with TRBD2. From germline, CDR1 is LNHNV and CDR2 YYDKDF (reference sequence). CDR3 length: 15 residues. V was pared by 2 bases and J by 5 bases, with 7 bases of the junction left unmatched. The CDR3 DNA is TGTGCCACCAGCAGACGGGACGGGGGGGTGGAGACCCAGTACTTC. Its translation: CATSRRDGGVETQYF.

This clone has just one count. The J gene is TRBJ1-1, the V gene TRBV19, with TRBD1 matching 8 bases. The length of the CDR3 is 15 residues. V lost 2 bases and J lost 4; bases outside the gene matches: 6. CDR1 LNHDA and CDR2 SQIVND come from the germline V gene (reference sequence). The CDR3, as DNA: TGTGCCAGTAGTATAACTCCAGGGACAGGCACTGAAGCTTTCTTT. Protein sequence: CASSITPGTGTEAFF.

Remarks on this clone: Compared with germline, one end of the junction differs, possibly owing to a read error. The gene calls are TRBV5-1 and TRBJ2-1; TRBD1 matches 9 bases. Germline CDR1 is SGHRS and CDR2 is YFSETQ. The CDR3 covers 15 residues. CDR3 in amino acids: CASSGGTGSFNEQFF. CDR3 sequence (DNA): TGCGCCAGCAGCGGAGGGACAGGGTCCTTCAATGAGCAGTTCTTC.

The gene calls are TRBV9 and TRBJ2-5; maybe TRBD2 (6 bases). The V and J ends lost 0 bases and 4 bases respectively, with 10 bases between them. The germline V gene has CDR1 SGDLS and CDR2 YYNGEE. CDR3 length: 14 amino acids. The DNA of the CDR3 is TGTGCCAGCAGCGTAGGTAATAGCGGAGAGACCCAGTACTTC. As protein: CASSVGNSGETQYF.

The chain couples TRBV10-2 to TRBJ1-3, with a tentative D call TRBD1 (6 bases). V lost 3 bases and J lost 0, with 9 bases in between. The CDR3 contains 15 residues. Germline CDR1 is WSHSY and CDR2 is SAAADI. The CDR3 nucleotides read TGCGCCAGCAGTGACCGGGGACACTCTGGAAACACCATATATTTT. As protein: CASSDRGHSGNTIYF.

The rearrangement uses TRBV5-1 and TRBJ2-5, with 13 positions matching TRBD2. Germline lookup yields CDR1 SGHRS and CDR2 YFSETQ. Trimming took 4 bases from V and 4 from J; bases not matched to a gene: 13. The CDR3 is 18 residues long. CDR3 coding DNA: TGCGCCAGCAGCAGGGACGGGGGACTAGCGGGAAAAGGAGAGACCCAGTACTTC. Translation: CASSRDGGLAGKGETQYF.

The rearrangement joins TRBV7-8 to TRBJ1-2; weak D call: TRBD1 (5 bases). Trimming pared 4 bases from V and 4 bases from J, leaving 13 bases between. Germline CDR1 is SGHVS and CDR2 is FQNEAQ. The CDR3 consists of 14 residues. The CDR3 DNA reads TGTGCCAGCAGCTCCGACCGCCAGGGCTATGGCTACACCTTC. This codes for CASSSDRQGYGYTF. The complete variable domain, with remaining parts taken from reference TRBV7-8 and TRBJ1-2, reads GAGVSQSPRYKVAKRGQDVALRCDPISGHVSLFWYQQALGQGPEFLTYFQNEAQLDKSGLPSDRFFAERPEGSVSTLKIQRTQQEDSAVYLCASSSDRQGYGYTFGSGTRLTVV.

The rearrangement uses TRBV3-1 (or the pseudogene TRBV3-2) and TRBJ2-1; 8 bases are shared with TRBD2. The CDR3 extends over 15 amino acids. Germline V gene data show CDR1 as LGHDT and CDR2 as YNNKEL (reference sequence). The V gene end was trimmed by 0 bases and the J gene end by 4 bases; junction bases not matched to a gene: 2. As DNA, the CDR3 is TGTGCCAGCAGCCAAGACCGACTAGCGTACAATGAGCAGTTCTTC. Residues: CASSQDRLAYNEQFF.

The CDR3 loop is CASSSFTQGHLSGNTIYF. CDR3 DNA: TGTGCCAGCAGCTCATTCACACAGGGCCACCTCTCTGGAAACACCATATATTTT. V gene TRBV5-6 combines with J gene TRBJ1-3; D may be TRBD1 (6 bases). Per germline, CDR1 SGHDT and CDR2 YYEEEE. This CDR3 comprises 18 residues. The ends were cut back, 3 bases at V and 0 bases at J, with 19 bases in the middle. Together with reference TRBV5-6 and TRBJ1-3, the CDR3 gives the full variable domain: DAGVTQSPTHLIKTRGQQVTLRCSPKSGHDTVSWYQQALGQGPQFIFQYYEEEERQRGNFPDRFSGHQFPNYSSELNVNALLLGDSALYLCASSSFTQGHLSGNTIYFGEGSWLTVV.

The gene calls are TRBV18 and TRBJ2-2; TRBD1 matches at 12 bases. CDR3 size: 17 residues. V shed 4 bases and J 7 bases; nucleotides not matched to a gene: 10. Germline V lookup: CDR1 KGHSH, CDR2 LQKENI. As DNA, the CDR3 is TGTGCCAGCTCACTTTCACCCGGGACAGGGGGCCACGGGGAGCTGTTTTTT. It translates to CASSLSPGTGGHGELFF. The entire variable domain, with the rest obtained from reference TRBV18 and TRBJ2-2, is as follows: NAGVMQNPRHLVRRRGQEARLRCSPMKGHSHVYWYRQLPEEGLKFMVYLQKENIIDESGMPKERFSAEFPKEGPSILRIQQVVRGDSAAYFCASSLSPGTGGHGELFFGEGSRLTVL.

For this clone: One end of the junction fails to match germline, which may point to a read error. The chain is built from TRBV3-1 (or the pseudogene TRBV3-2) and TRBJ2-4; 15 bases are a match to TRBD2. Germline CDR1 is LGHDT and CDR2 is YNNKEL (reference sequence). CDR3 length: 17 amino acids. This chain's CDR3 is CASSPRTSGRARNIQYF. The CDR3 region has the DNA TGTGCCAGCAGCCCCCGGACTAGCGGGAGGGCCAGAAACATTCAGTACTTC.

This clone occurred once. The CDR3 reads CASSRTGNEQFF. The CDR3 region has the DNA TGTGCCAGCAGCAGGACAGGGAATGAGCAGTTCTTC. V is TRBV5-4 and J is TRBJ2-1, with 8 bases lining up with TRBD1. Losses at the gene ends were 4 bases for V and 7 bases for J; bases not matched to a gene: 1. Germline CDR1 SGHNT, CDR2 YYREEE (reference sequence). CDR3 size: 12 residues.

The J gene is TRBJ1-2, the V gene TRBV6-6; the match to TRBD1 covers 10 bases. The V gene end was trimmed by 7 bases and the J gene end by 4 bases; junction bases not matched to a gene: 6. Germline assignment: CDR1 MNHNY and CDR2 SVGAGI (reference sequence). The CDR3 contains 14 residues. For the CDR3, the DNA is TGTGCCAGCACTGACAGGGGGCTAGGCTATGGCTACACCTTC. This codes for CASTDRGLGYGYTF.

The V call is TRBV7-2, the J call TRBJ2-7; TRBD2 might be the D (5 bases). This CDR3 has 13 residues. Trimming cost V 3 bases and J 6 bases, with 12 bases left between them. Germline V gene data show CDR1 as SGHTA and CDR2 as FQGNSA. CDR3 protein: CASSFVEGSEQYF. The CDR3 coding sequence is TGTGCCAGCAGCTTCGTTGAGGGCTCCGAGCAGTACTTC.

The chain is built from TRBV19 and TRBJ2-7; D possibly corresponds to TRBD2 (6 bases). V lost 4 bases and J 4 bases, leaving 14 bases between the germline ends. The CDR3 sequence is 14 residues long. In germline, CDR1 is LNHDA, CDR2 SQIVND (reference sequence). Here the CDR3 reads CASSSGTGGYEQYF. DNA for the CDR3: TGTGCCAGTAGTAGCGGGACGGGCGGGTACGAGCAGTACTTC.

The chain employs TRBV5-1 and TRBJ1-1, with 7 bases identical to TRBD1. This CDR3 is built from 14 residues. The junction had 5 bases not matched to a gene; V was cut back by 1 base and J by 5 bases. The germline V gene encodes CDR1 SGHRS and CDR2 YFSETQ. The CDR3 DNA reads as TGCGCCAGCAGCTTGCGACAGGGTGGAACTGAAGCTTTCTTT. Its translation: CASSLRQGGTEAFF.